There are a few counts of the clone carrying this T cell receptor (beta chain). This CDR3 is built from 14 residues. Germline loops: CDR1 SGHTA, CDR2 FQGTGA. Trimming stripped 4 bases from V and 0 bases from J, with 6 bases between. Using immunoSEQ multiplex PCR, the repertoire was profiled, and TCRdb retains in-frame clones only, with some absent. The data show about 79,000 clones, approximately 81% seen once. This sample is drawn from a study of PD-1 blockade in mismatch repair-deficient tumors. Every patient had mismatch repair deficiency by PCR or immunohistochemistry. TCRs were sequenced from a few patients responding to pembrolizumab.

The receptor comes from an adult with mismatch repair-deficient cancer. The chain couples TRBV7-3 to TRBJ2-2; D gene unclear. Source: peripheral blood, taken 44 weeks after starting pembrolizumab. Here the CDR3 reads CASSSNPNTGELFF. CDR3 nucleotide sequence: TGTGCCAGCAGCTCAAACCCGAACACCGGGGAGCTGTTTTTT.